This T cell receptor (beta chain) was sequenced for a study of T cells in Graves' hyperthyroidism and ophthalmopathy. Points from the study as a whole: Ophthalmopathy stood apart from stable hyperthyroidism in a 13 V-J model. Blood also carried most thyroid clonotypes expanded above 0.001.

The CDR3 regions of TCR beta were amplified from RNA transcripts. HTBI primers were the set used in a first-round RT-PCR of the TCR CDR3. TCRdb analysed the multiplex PCR reads with MiXCR anew, one entry per CDR3 protein. The table includes 460,000 or so distinct CDR3 sequences, approximately 15% detected once. This clonotype was detected many times. The antigen is not known. Trimming left V 0 bases short and J 4 bases short, with 7 bases between. Germline lookup yields CDR1 MNHEY and CDR2 SMNVEV (reference sequence). This CDR3 region has 14 residues. Those patients with uncontrolled infection, other autoimmune disease, pregnancy or lactation were excluded.

Sequencing used blood. This chain connects TRBV27 to TRBJ1-5; D gene ambiguous. This clonotype originated in a young woman with Graves' hyperthyroidism. For the CDR3, the DNA is TGTGCCAGCAGTTTATCGTCGGGAAATCAGCCCCAGCATTTT. Protein: CASSLSSGNQPQHF.